These 14 T cell receptor beta chains came from one sample sequenced in a study of metastatic and nonmetastatic thyroid tumors. MiXCR was used by TCRdb to re-call the PCR reads. Among around 8,400 clones listed, over 35% were seen once. Thyroid surgery was preceded by no treatment in any patient. The sequenced material came from tumor tissue. The receptors originated from a male donor with papillary thyroid cancer or a benign thyroid nodule (not recorded which). Some clones in this sample may be carry-over from other donors' samples.

CDR3 nucleotides: TGTGCCAGCAGCAAGGCGTCCGGGGAGCTGTTTTTT. This encodes CASSKASGELFF. This chain joins TRBV3-1 and TRBJ2-2; D is undetermined. The CDR3 length is 12 residues. The germline V gene has CDR1 LGHDT and CDR2 YNNKEL (reference sequence). Trimming removed 5 bases at V and 6 bases at J, with 7 bases between.

This clone was picked up a small number of times. The V call is TRBV7-8, the J call TRBJ1-1; D is unclear. The germline CDR1 and CDR2 sequences are SGHVS and FQNEAQ. This CDR3 region has 15 residues. V shed 1 base and J shed 0 bases, with 9 bases lying between them. The CDR3 sequence is CASSLEVLMNTEAFF. In DNA, the CDR3 is TGTGCCAGCAGCTTAGAAGTCCTTATGAACACTGAAGCTTTCTTT. Together with reference TRBV7-8 and TRBJ1-1, the CDR3 gives the full variable domain: GAGVSQSPRYKVAKRGQDVALRCDPISGHVSLFWYQQALGQGPEFLTYFQNEAQLDKSGLPSDRFFAERPEGSVSTLKIQRTQQEDSAVYLCASSLEVLMNTEAFFGQGTRLTVV.

This chain links TRBV6-2 or TRBV6-3 with TRBJ2-7; 11 bases are a match to TRBD2. J was trimmed by 0 bases and V by 6 bases; bases with no gene match: 7. Germline V gene sequence: CDR1 MNHEY, CDR2 SVGEGT. The CDR3 is 16 residues long. The CDR3 is CASRFSGGVPSYEQYF. DNA for the CDR3: TGTGCCAGCAGGTTTAGCGGGGGGGTCCCCTCCTACGAGCAGTACTTC.

The J gene is TRBJ1-5, the V gene TRBV30; 11 bases match TRBD1. Per germline, CDR1 GTSNPN and CDR2 SVGIG (reference sequence). The CDR3 is made up of 13 amino acids. Trimming removed 3 bases from V and 6 bases from J; junction bases left unmatched: 1. The CDR3 is CAWSGQGAQPQHF. The CDR3, as DNA: TGTGCCTGGAGCGGACAGGGGGCTCAGCCCCAGCATTTT.

This chain links TRBV6-4 with TRBJ2-2, with TRBD1 matching 7 bases. CDR1 and CDR2 from the germline V gene are MRHNA and SNTAGT. The CDR3 spans 14 residues. Unmatched junction bases numbered 5, after V lost 3 bases and J lost 7 bases. DNA of the CDR3: TGTGCCAGCAGTGATGAGGGGGCTGGCGGGGAGCTGTTTTTT. This sequence encodes CASSDEGAGGELFF.

On this clone itself: Likely a read error: the CDR3 ends without its conserved phenylalanine or tryptophan. V usage is TRBV9 and J usage is TRBJ1-6, with D tentatively TRBD1 (5 bases). The germline CDR1 and CDR2 sequences are SGDLS and YYNGEE. This CDR3 is 12 amino acids long. Here the CDR3 reads CVSGAPNSPLHS. The CDR3 coding sequence is TGTGTCAGCGGGGCCCCTAATTCACCCCTCCACTCT.

The V and J genes are TRBV11-2 and TRBJ2-1; 11 positions match TRBD2. This CDR3 has 16 amino acids. Germline CDR1 and CDR2: SGHAT and FQNNGV. After removal of 5 bases from V and 5 bases from J, the junction contained 8 bases not matched to a gene. This chain's CDR3 is CASSPMTSGIHNEQFF. Here the CDR3 DNA reads TGTGCCAGCAGCCCCATGACTAGCGGGATACACAATGAGCAGTTCTTC.

In its sample, this clone was seen many times. The V gene is TRBV18, the J gene TRBJ2-7, with 8 bases identical to TRBD2. V lost 11 bases and J lost 0; bases outside the gene matches: 9. The CDR3 covers 14 residues. The germline V gene encodes CDR1 KGHSH and CDR2 LQKENI. This CDR3 is CAAATSASSYEQYF. The CDR3 DNA sequence: TGTGCCGCCGCGACTAGCGCGAGCTCCTACGAGCAGTACTTC.

The rearrangement links TRBV6-1 to TRBJ1-2; 7 nucleotides align to TRBD1. The J segment lost 7 bases and the V segment lost 6 bases, leaving 11 bases of the junction unmatched. Germline values: CDR1 MNHNS, CDR2 SASEGT. The CDR3 extends over 14 amino acids. The DNA of the CDR3 is TGTGCCAGCAGATTCGACAGGGTGGGTGGTGGCTACACCTTC. Its translation: CASRFDRVGGGYTF.

This clone qualifies as medium-sized. This rearrangement joins TRBV30 to TRBJ2-1; 8 positions match TRBD2. Germline V gives CDR1 GTSNPN, CDR2 SVGIG (reference sequence). V shed 2 bases, J shed 0 bases, and the junction held 3 bases outside the gene matches. This CDR3 is built from 15 residues. The CDR3 coding sequence is TGTGCCTGGAGTATGAGCGGGAGCTCCTACAATGAGCAGTTCTTC. Translated: CAWSMSGSSYNEQFF.

The chain uses TRBV5-4 and TRBJ1-2, with no clear D. Germline CDR1 and CDR2: SGHNT and YYREEE (reference sequence). This CDR3 region has 14 residues. With 2 bases removed from V and 1 base from J, the gap between germline ends came to 9 bases. The CDR3 sequence is CASSFLADNYGYTF. DNA of the CDR3: TGTGCCAGCAGCTTCCTCGCAGATAACTATGGCTACACCTTC.

The chain employs TRBV20-1 and TRBJ2-7; 13 nucleotides line up with TRBD2. Unmatched junction bases numbered 6, after V lost 1 base and J lost 0 bases. The CDR3 consists of 17 residues. Germline assignment: CDR1 DFQATT and CDR2 SNEGSKA (reference sequence). The CDR3 region is CSARARLAGGSSYEQYF. The DNA of the CDR3 is TGCAGTGCTAGAGCAAGACTAGCGGGGGGTAGCTCCTACGAGCAGTACTTC.

The V and J genes are TRBV27 and TRBJ1-2; possible D gene TRBD1, 6 bases. V shed 3 bases and J shed 0 bases, with 11 bases lying between them. The CDR3 covers 15 residues. The germline gives CDR1 MNHEY, CDR2 SMNVEV (reference sequence). In DNA form, the CDR3 reads TGTGCCAGCAGTTTGATCCAGGGGACTAACTATGGCTACACCTTC. Its protein product is CASSLIQGTNYGYTF.

V is TRBV20-1 and J is TRBJ2-1, with D maybe TRBD2 (7 bases). There are 16 residues in the CDR3. The germline V gene encodes CDR1 DFQATT and CDR2 SNEGSKA (reference sequence). Trimming took 2 bases from V and 2 from J, leaving 16 bases between them. The CDR3 spells CSARPRRGGAYNEQFF. CDR3 bases: TGCAGTGCTAGACCCCGTAGAGGGGGGGCCTACAATGAGCAGTTCTTC.